The present T cell receptor (beta chain) was sequenced within a study of T cell clonotyping in hematopoietic cell transplantation. Study-level results: Broader posttransplant TCR repertoire diversity was predicted by graft donor and pretransplant recipient Inverse Simpson Index values. Recipient TCR diversity dropped after transplant; expanded clonotypes rose from day 30 to 180. Few recipient clonotypes overlapped donors; over 95% were de novo at given depth.

Comments on this clone: No antigen is known for it.

Produced via immunoSEQ multiplex PCR; TCRdb's table is partial and in-frame only. This repertoire shows 9,500 to 15,000 clones, 89% found once; its top ten account for about 4%. The germline CDR1 and CDR2 sequences are MNHNY and SVGAGI (reference sequence). The V gene lost 0 bases and the J gene lost 8 bases, with 16 bases spanning the gap. The CDR3 loop spans 15 amino acids. The specimen was peripheral blood mononuclear cells. The origin of this receptor is a human donor who either received an allogeneic hematopoietic cell transplant for a myeloid malignancy or was a related donor (not recorded which). Some clones in this sample may be carry-over from other donors' samples. V usage is TRBV6-6 and J usage is TRBJ1-1, with a possible D match to TRBD1 (5 bases). The CDR3 region is CASSYSGQSEGEAFF. The CDR3 region has the DNA TGTGCCAGCAGTTACTCGGGTCAGTCGGAGGGGGAAGCTTTCTTT.